This T cell receptor beta chain was sequenced in a study of shared clonotypes between healthy human individuals. Study-wide background: CD4 naive cells filled three plates per donor, CD4 memory three, CD8 naive two and CD8 memory one. Study-wide results and limits: When compared with the clonotypes that were shared by all four sorted-subset donors, the non-shared clonotypes turned out to have lower generation probabilities. Naive CD4 clonotypes were shared across a handful of donors at about 5%.

The V end was cut by 2 bases, the J end by 6 bases, with 9 bases between. CDR1 SGHDT and CDR2 YYEEEE come from the germline V gene. The CDR3 loop spans 12 amino acids. Data came from immunoSEQ multiplex PCR; TCRdb stores just in-frame clones and leaves some out. This table holds 1.5 million to 2.5 million clones, over 85% found once. In the naive CD8 group, cells lacked CD45RO and were positively selected for CCR7, so terminally differentiated effector memory CD45RA+ cells were left out. The donors, all of them Caucasian adults, lived in Nashville, Tennessee. For this clone: Its matching antigen is unknown. The same CDR3 arises from other DNA sequences in this sample as well.

The rearrangement links TRBV5-6 to TRBJ2-7, with D tentatively TRBD2 (7 bases). The specimen was naive CD8+ T cells sorted from blood. The sequence derives from a man younger than 35 in good health. The CDR3 nucleotides are TGTGCCAGCAGCTTCGGGGGGCCCGAGCAGTACTTC. Protein: CASSFGGPEQYF.